The 3 T cell receptor beta chains in this list originate from one sample, sequenced in a study of T cell responses to AZD1222 COVID-19 vaccine. Libraries were prepared by immunoSEQ multiplex PCR; TCRdb keeps only in-frame clonotypes and omits some of them. The sample records 90,000 to 110,000 clones, roughly 90% being singletons. The sequencing here drew on peripheral blood, taken on day 0 of AZD1222 vaccination. All receptors derive from an adult in good health.

This chain connects TRBV6-5 to TRBJ1-2; 7 bases agree with TRBD1. The CDR3 runs to 13 residues. V dropped 4 bases and J dropped 2; count of bases not matched to a gene: 1. Germline V gene sequence: CDR1 MNHEY, CDR2 SVGAGI. CDR3 bases: TGTGCCAGCAGTTGGGACAGAAACTATGGCTACACCTTC. Residues: CASSWDRNYGYTF.

The sample holds one count of this clone. This chain uses TRBV7-8 with TRBJ2-7; D is uncertain. The V end lost 5 bases, the J end lost 1 base, and 15 bases lay between the germline ends. The CDR3 has 15 residues. The germline V gene encodes CDR1 SGHVS and CDR2 FQNEAQ. The CDR3 DNA reads as TGTGCCAGCAGCGATACGGACCGAAATTCCTACGAGCAGTACTTC. As protein: CASSDTDRNSYEQYF.

The chain recombines TRBV7-8 with TRBJ2-2; D remains ambiguous. The ends were cut back, 0 bases at V and 6 bases at J, with 8 bases in the middle. There are 14 residues in the CDR3. Per the germline V gene, CDR1 is SGHVS and CDR2 is FQNEAQ. CDR3 sequence reads: CASSLAGPAGELFF. The CDR3 nucleotides are TGTGCCAGCAGCTTAGCCGGGCCGGCCGGGGAGCTGTTTTTT.